Listed below are T cell receptor beta chains from one sample, sequenced in a study of vaccination and CD4 T cells after COVID-19. Each CDR3 protein gets one entry after TCRdb re-called the PCR reads with MiXCR. The sample lists around 8,800 distinct CDR3 sequences; approximately 59% were seen once. For these receptors, no antigen is known. This specimen was cultured CD4+ T cells from blood, taken after SARS-CoV-2 vaccination. The receptors come from a human donor with COVID-19. Both conserved end residues are part of each CDR3. Each record gives: J gene, D gene, CDR3 length, clone size, V gene, CDR3 DNA, CDR3 protein. A D gene is named only where the DNA matches it firmly. Clone size, where shown, is once, few, many, or a class for clones that have expanded.

TRBJ2-7,TRBD1,15,.,TRBV24-1,TGTGCCACCAGTGACTCCGGGACAGGGGGCAACGAGCAGTACTTC,CATSDSGTGGNEQYF
TRBJ2-7,.,12,medium-sized,TRBV7-6,TGTGCCAGCAGCAGGGACAACTACGAGCAGTACTTC,CASSRDNYEQYF
TRBJ1-5,.,14,.,TRBV28,TGTGCCAGCAGTTTGGGGGGGAGCAATCAGCCCCAGCATTTT,CASSLGGSNQPQHF
TRBJ2-3,TRBD2,17,once,TRBV7-6,TGTGCCAGCAGCCCCAGACCGACTAGCGGGGGGGGCAATACGCAGTATTTT,CASSPRPTSGGGNTQYF
TRBJ2-5,TRBD1,14,.,TRBV7-6,TGTGCCAGCAGCCTAGGGACAGGGGTAGAGACCCAGTACTTC,CASSLGTGVETQYF
TRBJ2-5,.,13,few,TRBV27,TGTGCCAGCAGTTTAAGGGGTGGAGAGACCCAGTACTTC,CASSLRGGETQYF
TRBJ1-6,.,14,.,TRBV27,TGTGCCAGCAGTTTGACAGTATCGAATTCACCCCTCCACTTT,CASSLTVSNSPLHF
TRBJ2-5,.,13,.,TRBV6-2/TRBV6-3,TGTGCCAGCAGTTTTTTGGGGGGAGAGACCCAGTACTTC,CASSFLGGETQYF
TRBJ1-1,.,14,.,TRBV20-1,TGCAGTGCTAGGGGGACAACAATGAACACTGAAGCTTTCTTT,CSARGTTMNTEAFF
TRBJ1-1,.,14,.,TRBV6-1,TGTGCCAGCAGTCTGGACGAGGTAGTAGTTGAAGCTTTCTTT,CASSLDEVVVEAFF